Shown below are 8 T cell receptor beta chains from a single sample sequenced in a study of OX40 agonist ivuxolimab in advanced cancers. Using immunoSEQ multiplex PCR, the repertoire was profiled, and TCRdb retains in-frame clones only, with some absent. The sample contains about 93,000 clones, 94% of which appear only once. The starting material was CD4+ or CD8+ T cells sorted from blood, obtained in a trial of the OX40 agonist ivuxolimab. The receptors were gathered from an adult with an advanced solid tumor such as melanoma, head and neck, liver or kidney cancer.

The chain is built from TRBV5-1 and TRBJ1-1; 11 bases are a match to TRBD1. This CDR3 is built from 15 residues. Germline assignment: CDR1 SGHRS and CDR2 YFSETQ. V was pared by 0 bases and J by 4 bases, with 2 bases of the junction left unmatched. The CDR3 coding sequence is TGCGCCAGCAGCTTGGAGGGGACAGGGGGCACTGAAGCTTTCTTT. Translation gives CASSLEGTGGTEAFF.

This sequence joins TRBV9 and TRBJ1-1; D is undetermined. The CDR3 has 12 amino acids. The germline V gene encodes CDR1 SGDLS and CDR2 YYNGEE. V lost 0 bases, J lost 3 bases, and 3 bases lay in between. DNA for the CDR3: TGTGCCAGCAGCGTAGGGGACACTGAAGCTTTCTTT. It is translated as CASSVGDTEAFF.

The CDR3 DNA is TGTGCCAGCAGCTTCCCCCAGGGTGCCTTACCCCTCCACTTT. Its protein is CASSFPQGALPLHF. This rearrangement joins TRBV5-6 to TRBJ1-6; weak D call: TRBD1 (5 bases). The CDR3 loop spans 14 amino acids. From germline, CDR1 is SGHDT and CDR2 YYEEEE. V lost 2 bases to trimming and J lost 12 bases, with 15 bases between them.

The chain combines TRBV12-2 with TRBJ1-2; TRBD1, the table's D call, lacks a check against the DNA. TRBV12-2 is a documented pseudogene. CDR3 length: 17 residues. CDR3 protein: CASRLRHPAQRRCGYTF. The CDR3 nucleotides are TGTGCAAGTCGCTTACGTCATCCCGCACAGAGACGTTGTGGCTACACCTTC.

The chain couples TRBV14 to TRBJ2-7; TRBD2 aligns across 9 bases. V shed 0 bases, J shed 2 bases, and the junction held 8 bases outside the gene matches. In germline, CDR1 is SGHDN, CDR2 FVKESK. The CDR3 runs to 17 residues. CDR3 region: CASSQDLLAGRPYEQYF. CDR3 bases: TGTGCCAGCAGCCAAGATTTGCTAGCGGGACGTCCCTACGAGCAGTACTTC.

The V and J genes are TRBV27 and TRBJ2-1, with TRBD2 as a possible D gene (6 bases). This CDR3 is built from 12 residues. Germline loops: CDR1 MNHEY, CDR2 SMNVEV (reference sequence). Trimming removed 3 bases at V and 11 bases at J, with 11 bases between. CDR3 amino acids: CASSFGGGKQFF. The DNA for the CDR3 is TGTGCCAGCAGTTTTGGGGGAGGTAAGCAGTTCTTC.

In the case of this clone: One junction end does not reproduce the germline sequence, and a read error may be involved. The chain couples TRBV29-1 to TRBJ2-3, with TRBD1 identical over 7 bases. CDR3 length: 15 amino acids. Germline CDR1 SQVTM, CDR2 ANQGSEA. This CDR3 reads CSVELGETGRDAQYF. The CDR3 coding sequence is TGCAGCGTTGAATTGGGGGAGACAGGGAGAGATGCGCAGTATTTT.

V is TRBV5-5 and J is TRBJ1-5; D not certain. CDR3 size: 15 residues. Per the germline V gene, CDR1 is SGHKS and CDR2 is YYEKEE (reference sequence). V lost 4 bases and J 5 bases, leaving 16 bases between the germline ends. The CDR3 DNA reads TGTGCCAGCAGCAAATTTTCTGGGGTGGATCAGCCCCAGCATTTT. This gives the protein CASSKFSGVDQPQHF.